The 30 T cell receptor beta chains reported below all come from one sample, sequenced in a study of T-cell reconstitution after alpha-beta-depleted transplantation in children (dated by TCRdb to 2016 to 2018). Library preparation employed PCR. TCRdb records Illumina HiSeq 2500 as the sequencer. TCR libraries were prepared with molecular barcoding, using unique molecular identifiers to normalize TCRbeta repertoire quantification. The raw public data were reprocessed by TCRdb itself: fastp quality trimming at Q25, MiXCR clonotype calling, in-frame beta chains only. Entries that share a CDR3 protein sequence are merged under the most common genes and DNA. Across this sample there are fewer than 250,000 distinct CDR3 sequences, with less than 9% seen only once. The ten largest make up 6.3% of the sample. According to the study, the label for this sample's treatment or condition signals: allogeneic hematopoietic cell transplantation with graft depleted of TCRalphabeta T cells and CD19 B cells.

This specimen consisted of PBMCs, mostly from graft donor cells, obtained 180 days after TCRalphabeta/CD19-depleted stem cell transplant. The receptors shown here come from a male patient younger than 18 who had a stem cell transplant for acute lymphoblastic leukemia, so the T cells may come from the graft donor.

Sample share makes this clonotype medium-sized. The V call is TRBV18, the J call TRBJ1-2, with TRBD1 matching 7 bases. After removal of 3 bases from V and 6 bases from J, the junction contained 7 bases not matched to a gene. The CDR3 totals 14 residues. CDR1 is KGHSH, CDR2 LQKENI, per germline. CDR3 coding DNA: TGTGCCAGCTCACCGCTCGGGACAGAGAATGGCTACACCTTC. This gives the protein CASSPLGTENGYTF.

This clonotype was seen only a few times. The rearrangement joins TRBV18 to TRBJ1-2, with D maybe TRBD1 (6 bases). Germline values: CDR1 KGHSH, CDR2 LQKENI. The CDR3 runs 12 residues. V dropped 3 bases and J dropped 8 bases, with 10 bases sitting between them. In DNA, the CDR3 is TGTGCCAGCTCACCTAGAACAGGGGGCTACACCTTC. Residues: CASSPRTGGYTF.

A word on this clonotype: With a much larger clone just one base away, this may be a read error. The V call is TRBV12-3 or TRBV12-4, the J call TRBJ1-5; D gene unclear. The CDR3 consists of 16 residues. The germline V and J ends were trimmed by 2 bases and 6 bases, with 17 bases remaining between them. The CDR3 reads CASSLFGILQCQPQHF. The CDR3 DNA reads TGTGCCAGCAGTTTATTCGGGATCCTTCAGTGTCAGCCCCAGCATTTT.

In this sample, this clonotype turned up a few times. The chain joins TRBV10-3 to TRBJ2-1; D is possibly TRBD2 (6 bases). Germline assignment: CDR1 ENHRY and CDR2 SYGVKD. CDR3 length: 15 residues. V was pared by 3 bases and J by 7 bases, with 16 bases between. The CDR3 coding sequence is TGTGCCATCAGTGAAAACGAACTAGCTAGGAATGAGCAGTTCTTC. Its translation is CAISENELARNEQFF.

The sample holds many counts of this clonotype. CDR3 residues: CASSYENTIYF. The CDR3 DNA reads TGTGCCAGCAGTTATGAGAACACCATATATTTT. This chain joins TRBV6-5 and TRBJ1-3, with unresolved D. The CDR3 sequence is 11 residues long. Germline CDR1 is MNHEY and CDR2 is SVGAGI. V was trimmed by 3 bases and J by 7 bases, leaving 4 bases between them.

This clonotype came up many times. The chain employs TRBV6-2 or TRBV6-3 and TRBJ1-4, with D uncertain. Germline V CDR1 and CDR2: MNHEY, SVGEGT. Trimming shortened V by 7 bases and J by 5 bases, and 11 bases separated the two germline ends. The CDR3 covers 13 residues. The CDR3 DNA reads TGTGCCAGCAAACAGAGGGTCAATGAAAAACTGTTTTTT. This gives the protein CASKQRVNEKLFF.

This clonotype was counted ten times or more. The chain couples TRBV7-2 to TRBJ1-2; D is possibly TRBD1 (5 bases). From germline, CDR1 is SGHTA and CDR2 FQGNSA. This CDR3 region has 13 residues. V gave up 2 bases and J gave up 6 bases, with 10 bases separating them. This CDR3 is CASSLTWGDGYTF. The CDR3 coding sequence is TGTGCCAGCAGCTTAACTTGGGGGGATGGCTACACCTTC.

This clonotype has at least ten counts. The chain employs TRBV25-1 and TRBJ2-2; D gene uncertain. Germline V lookup: CDR1 MGHDK, CDR2 SYGVNS. Trimming took 4 bases from V and 9 from J, leaving 6 bases between them. The CDR3 spans 11 residues. CDR3 region: CASSGKRELFF. Here the CDR3 DNA reads TGTGCCAGCAGTGGGAAGAGGGAGCTGTTTTTT. Looking up the rest from reference TRBV25-1 and TRBJ2-2 gives the full variable domain: EADIYQTPRYLVIGTGKKITLECSQTMGHDKMYWYQQDPGMELHLIHYSYGVNSTEKGDLSSESTVSRIRTEHFPLTLESARPSHTSQYLCASSGKRELFFGEGSRLTVL.

Points on this clonotype: A junction boundary mismatches the germline segment, possibly from a read error. V and J are TRBV7-6 and TRBJ2-2; 11 nucleotides match TRBD2. The germline CDR1 and CDR2 sequences are SGHVS and FNYEAQ. The CDR3 runs to 16 residues. CDR3 sequence: CASSLAGGRFTGEPFF. Here the CDR3 DNA reads TGTGCCAGCAGTCTAGCGGGAGGCCGATTCACCGGGGAGCCGTTTTTT. Variable domain in full (rest from reference TRBV7-6 and TRBJ2-2): GAGVSQSPRYKVTKRGQDVALRCDPISGHVSLYWYRQALGQGPEFLTYFNYEAQQDKSGLPNDRFSAERPEGSISTLTIQRTEQRDSAMYRCASSLAGGRFTGEPFFGEGSRLTVL.

This clonotype was observed at least ten times. The chain combines TRBV11-2 with TRBJ1-5; D not resolved. V gave up 4 bases and J gave up 0 bases, with 13 bases separating them. This CDR3 contains 16 residues. The V gene's germline CDR1 is SGHAT and CDR2 FQNNGV. The CDR3 protein is CASSSRGPVSNQPQHF. The CDR3 coding sequence is TGTGCCAGCAGCTCTCGAGGGCCAGTTAGCAATCAGCCCCAGCATTTT.

As for this clonotype: Just one base apart from a much larger clone, this may be a read error. The chain employs TRBV6-1 and TRBJ2-5, with TRBD1 as a possible D gene (5 bases). The V and J ends lost 8 bases and 5 bases respectively, with 15 bases between them. The CDR3 length is 13 residues. Germline CDR1 reads MNHNS; CDR2 reads SASEGT. CDR3 in DNA: TGTGCCAGCGACCACCCAGGGTCGGAGACCCAGTACTTC. Its translation is CASDHPGSETQYF.

This clonotype was seen many times. The chain uses TRBV7-9 and TRBJ1-3; TRBD1 agrees at 7 bases. CDR1 and CDR2 from the germline V gene are SEHNR and FQNEAQ (reference sequence). The trim removed 5 bases at V and 2 bases at J, leaving 9 bases unmatched. The CDR3 is made up of 16 amino acids. CDR3 coding DNA: TGTGCCAGCAGCGCCCGACAGGGTATCGCTGGAAACACCATATATTTT. Translated, it gives CASSARQGIAGNTIYF.

This clonotype was observed at least ten times. The genes are TRBV15 and TRBJ2-5; no firm D call. CDR1 LNHNV and CDR2 YYDKDF come from the germline V gene (reference sequence). V was shortened by 0 bases and J by 6 bases, with 5 bases between the two germline ends. The CDR3 loop spans 12 amino acids. CDR3 DNA: TGTGCCACCAGCAGAGATTCCAAGACCCAGTACTTC. As protein: CATSRDSKTQYF.

This clonotype has a count of ten or more. The chain carries TRBV27 and TRBJ2-2, with 11 nucleotides matching TRBD2. J lost 5 bases, V lost 2 bases, and 7 bases had no gene match. The germline V gene encodes CDR1 MNHEY and CDR2 SMNVEV (reference sequence). This CDR3 region has 17 residues. The CDR3 spells CASSLRTASGRTGELFF. The CDR3 DNA reads TGTGCCAGCAGTTTAAGGACTGCTAGCGGGAGGACCGGGGAGCTGTTTTTT.

This clonotype appeared a few times. The chain has TRBV18 and TRBJ2-2; D is perhaps TRBD1 (5 bases). Germline-derived CDR1 and CDR2 are KGHSH and LQKENI. CDR3 size: 18 residues. V was cut by 1 base and J by 0 bases, with 15 bases left in between. CDR3 in amino acids: CASSPLWGQRTNTGELFF. The DNA of the CDR3 is TGTGCCAGCTCACCACTGTGGGGCCAAAGGACGAACACCGGGGAGCTGTTTTTT.

In its sample, this clonotype was seen many times. The rearrangement uses TRBV5-6 and TRBJ1-2, with D possibly matching TRBD1 (5 bases). CDR1 and CDR2 (germline): SGHDT, YYEEEE. This CDR3 comprises 20 residues. V was clipped by 3 bases and J by 0 bases, with 27 bases between them. The CDR3 bases are TGTGCCAGCAGCTCTCTCACCCCTCGTACCGGGACGGTCTCTAACTATGGCTACACCTTC. Protein: CASSSLTPRTGTVSNYGYTF. The full variable domain, completed using reference TRBV5-6 and TRBJ1-2, is DAGVTQSPTHLIKTRGQQVTLRCSPKSGHDTVSWYQQALGQGPQFIFQYYEEEERQRGNFPDRFSGHQFPNYSSELNVNALLLGDSALYLCASSSLTPRTGTVSNYGYTFGSGTRLTVV.

In this sample, this clonotype turned up a few times. This chain joins TRBV27 and TRBJ2-7, with 11 bases fitting TRBD2. This CDR3 is built from 15 residues. Germline V gene data show CDR1 as MNHEY and CDR2 as SMNVEV (reference sequence). The junction had 9 bases not matched to a gene; V was cut back by 3 bases and J by 8 bases. CDR3 loop: CASSFLAGGTAKQYF. The CDR3 nucleotides are TGTGCCAGCAGTTTCTTAGCGGGAGGGACCGCGAAGCAGTACTTC.

A word on this clonotype: A much larger clonotype is one base distant, so this may be a read error. The rearrangement links TRBV10-3 to TRBJ1-3; 7 positions match TRBD1. The CDR3 length is 15 residues. V lost 3 bases, J lost 8 bases, and 10 bases stayed unmatched. Germline V lookup: CDR1 ENHRY, CDR2 SYGVKD. The CDR3 region is CAISDPNRGGDTIYF. The DNA for the CDR3 is TGTGCCATCAGTGACCCGAACAGGGGAGGAGACACCATATATTTT.

This clonotype was seen many times. The rearrangement uses TRBV9 and TRBJ2-4; D is unresolved. Germline CDR1 SGDLS, CDR2 YYNGEE. The CDR3 runs 16 residues. The V and J ends lost 1 base and 0 bases respectively, with 11 bases between them. CDR3 sequence (DNA): TGTGCCAGCAGCGTAACCCCCGTTGCAGCCAAAAACATTCAGTACTTC. Protein: CASSVTPVAAKNIQYF.

This clonotype occurred many times. The CDR3 DNA sequence: TGTGCCAGCAGTTACGGGCACCCAGATACGCAGTATTTT. Its translation: CASSYGHPDTQYF. This chain connects TRBV12-3 or TRBV12-4 to TRBJ2-3; D is undetermined. Trimming removed 4 bases at V and 4 bases at J, with 9 bases between. The CDR3 contains 13 residues.

This clonotype has a handful of counts. V and J are TRBV7-3 and TRBJ2-2; D is unclear. This CDR3 region has 14 residues. Trimming removed 5 bases at V and 3 bases at J, with 10 bases between. Germline V CDR1 and CDR2: SGHTA, FQGTGA. This CDR3 is CASSLLGYTGELFF. For the CDR3, the DNA is TGTGCCAGCAGCCTCTTGGGGTACACCGGGGAGCTGTTTTTT.

This clonotype appeared many times. This chain joins TRBV20-1 and TRBJ2-5; 8 bases map to TRBD1. V trimming: 3 bases; J trimming: 7 bases; junction bases outside the gene matches: 13. The germline CDR1 and CDR2 sequences are DFQATT and SNEGSKA (reference sequence). The CDR3 has 15 residues. CDR3 in DNA: TGCAGTGCTAGTGTACTCCAGGGGGCCGAGGGGACCCAGTACTTC. Its translation: CSASVLQGAEGTQYF.

V and J are TRBV5-6 and TRBJ1-6, with no clear D. In germline, CDR1 is SGHDT, CDR2 YYEEEE. The CDR3 runs to 17 residues. With 4 bases removed from V and 0 bases from J, the gap between germline ends came to 14 bases. CDR3 nucleotide sequence: TGTGCCAGCAGCCCTTACGACGGAAGCTCCTATAATTCACCCCTCCACTTT. Residues: CASSPYDGSSYNSPLHF.

This clonotype has ten or more counts. The rearrangement uses TRBV10-3 and TRBJ1-1; TRBD1 matches 9 bases. Per the germline V gene, CDR1 is ENHRY and CDR2 is SYGVKD. Trimming took 5 bases from V and 5 from J; bases not matched to a gene: 6. This CDR3 spans 14 amino acids. The CDR3 region is CAISQQGASTEAFF. The CDR3 DNA sequence: TGTGCCATCAGTCAACAGGGGGCGAGTACTGAAGCTTTCTTT.

There are a few counts of this clonotype. The rearrangement uses TRBV7-3 and TRBJ1-5, with D maybe TRBD1 (6 bases). V lost 7 bases, J lost 0 bases, and 25 bases lay in between. The CDR3 loop spans 19 amino acids. The germline V gene encodes CDR1 SGHTA and CDR2 FQGTGA. The CDR3 region is CASTPAQTWTAYSNQPQHF. The CDR3 bases are TGTGCCAGCACTCCCGCCCAGACCTGGACAGCATATAGCAATCAGCCCCAGCATTTT.

This clonotype was detected ten times or more. This chain uses TRBV4-3 with TRBJ2-6; possibly TRBD1 or TRBD2 for D (5 bases each). With 0 bases removed from V and 0 bases from J, the gap between germline ends came to 15 bases. The CDR3 runs 19 residues. In germline, CDR1 is LGHNA, CDR2 YSLEER. The CDR3: CASSQEMTAVGSGANVLTF. In DNA form, the CDR3 reads TGCGCCAGCAGCCAAGAAATGACAGCGGTGGGCTCTGGGGCCAACGTCCTGACTTTC.

Many counts were recorded for this clonotype. The rearrangement joins TRBV6-2 or TRBV6-3 to TRBJ1-2; D is ambiguous. V was pared by 6 bases and J by 6 bases, with 17 bases between. From germline, CDR1 is MNHEY and CDR2 SVGEGT. This CDR3 has 14 residues. The CDR3 DNA sequence: TGTGCCAGCAGCCTGTTGACGGTGAGGAATGGCTACACCTTC. Protein sequence: CASSLLTVRNGYTF.

Many counts were recorded for this clonotype. This chain links TRBV7-9 with TRBJ2-7, with 7 bases fitting TRBD1. V shed 5 bases and J 3 bases; nucleotides not matched to a gene: 7. Per the germline V gene, CDR1 is SEHNR and CDR2 is FQNEAQ (reference sequence). This CDR3 has 14 residues. CDR3 DNA: TGTGCCAGCAGCCCCGGGACAGCTATCTACGAGCAGTACTTC. It encodes CASSPGTAIYEQYF.

The genes are TRBV12-3 or TRBV12-4 and TRBJ2-1; the D gene is possibly TRBD2 (7 bases). CDR3 length: 17 amino acids. Trimming took off 3 bases at V and 6 bases at J, with 21 bases between the two ends. CDR3 residues: CASSFPSGEGWANEQFF. The DNA of the CDR3 is TGTGCCAGCAGTTTTCCCTCAGGGGAGGGTTGGGCCAATGAGCAGTTCTTC.

This clonotype came up many times. The chain recombines TRBV9 with TRBJ1-2; maybe TRBD1 (5 bases). The V and J ends lost 3 bases and 4 bases respectively, with 16 bases between them. Germline V gene data show CDR1 as SGDLS and CDR2 as YYNGEE. The CDR3 sequence is 15 residues long. CDR3 amino acids: CASSARGTSIYGYTF. Written as DNA, the CDR3 is TGTGCCAGCAGCGCCCGGGGGACTTCCATCTATGGCTACACCTTC.